The sequence of this T cell receptor (beta chain) was determined in a study of identical twins. CDR1 is SGHRS, CDR2 YFSETQ, per germline. The CDR3 covers 13 residues. Deletions cut 3 bases from V and 14 bases from J, with 20 bases between. In its sample, this clonotype was seen a few times. A universal primer site arose from template switching, and cDNA bore unique molecular identifiers. TCRdb re-called the 5' RACE reads with MiXCR, one entry per CDR3 protein. Among about 550,000 distinct CDR3 sequences listed, under 25% were seen once. A further study also used this sample, focusing on yellow fever vaccine responses in identical twins.

What was sequenced was CD4+ T cells sorted from blood. The rearrangement links TRBV5-1 to TRBJ1-1; D is perhaps TRBD1 (6 bases). This receptor was identified in a woman under 30 in good health. CDR3 in amino acids: CASSSVDRPVSFF. For the CDR3, the DNA is TGCGCCAGCAGCTCTGTCGACAGGCCGGTATCCTTCTTT. Supplemented by reference TRBV5-1 and TRBJ1-1, the full variable domain reads KAGVTQTPRYLIKTRGQQVTLSCSPISGHRSVSWYQQTPGQGLQFLFEYFSETQRNKGNFPGRFSGRQFSNSRSEMNVSTLELGDSALYLCASSSVDRPVSFFGQGTRLTVV.